Listed below are T cell receptor beta chains from one sample, sequenced in a study of T cells in Graves' hyperthyroidism and ophthalmopathy. TCRdb ran MiXCR on the multiplex PCR reads and lists one entry per CDR3 protein. Of a few hundred thousand distinct CDR3 sequences listed, about 15% were seen once; the top ten hold 15% to 20%. The specimen sequenced was blood. The origin of the receptors is a woman younger than 35 with Graves' ophthalmopathy. The CDR3 runs from the conserved cysteine through the conserved F or W. The order of the fields is D gene, clone size, J gene, V gene, CDR3 DNA, CDR3 protein. The D gene is left open where the match is weak. Expanded clones are given a class, and other clones once, few, many or no size at all.

D: NA; size: many; J: TRBJ2-7; V: TRBV28; DNA: TGTGCCAGCAGTCCCTCGGTTGTCCCTAATCTGCAGTACTTC; CDR3: CASSPSVVPNLQYF
D: TRBD1; size: many; J: TRBJ1-2; V: TRBV30; DNA: TGTGCCTGGAGTGTATCCCCAGGGGGGGCCTATGGCTACACCTTC; CDR3: CAWSVSPGGAYGYTF
D: NA; size: many; J: TRBJ2-7; V: TRBV29-1; DNA: TGCAGCGTCCGACTAATAAGCTCCTACGAGCAGTACTTC; CDR3: CSVRLISSYEQYF
D: TRBD2; size: NA; J: TRBJ2-2; V: TRBV19; DNA: TGTGCCAGTTTCCAGCGGGGGTGGATCACCGGGGAGCTGTTTTTT; CDR3: CASFQRGWITGELFF
D: TRBD1; size: few; J: TRBJ2-7; V: TRBV14; DNA: TGTGCCAGCAGCCAAGCTGGACAGGGAAACCCCTACGAGCAGTACTTC; CDR3: CASSQAGQGNPYEQYF
D: TRBD2; size: many; J: TRBJ2-1; V: TRBV28; DNA: TGTGCCAGCAGTCCGGTCCGGGTAGCGGGAGGTAGTGAGCAGTTCTTC; CDR3: CASSPVRVAGGSEQFF
D: NA; size: many; J: TRBJ2-1; V: TRBV2; DNA: TGTGCCAGCAGTGAGCAGGGGTGGGATGAGCAGTTCTTC; CDR3: CASSEQGWDEQFF
D: NA; size: many; J: TRBJ1-1; V: TRBV2; DNA: TGTGCCAGCAGTGAAGAGAGTATGGTGAGGAACACTGAAGCTTTCTTT; CDR3: CASSEESMVRNTEAFF
D: NA; size: few; J: TRBJ2-1; V: TRBV10-2; DNA: TGCGCCAGCAGTTACTATAGCGGTGACAAGCAGTTCTTC; CDR3: CASSYYSGDKQFF
D: NA; size: many; J: TRBJ2-2; V: TRBV6-2/TRBV6-3; DNA: TGTGCCAGCAGTCAGGGGACCAACACCGGGGAGCTGTTTTTT; CDR3: CASSQGTNTGELFF
D: TRBD2; size: few; J: TRBJ2-3; V: TRBV10-2; DNA: TGCGCCAGCAGTGAGAGGGGACTAGCGGGTGACACAGATACGCAGTATTTT; CDR3: CASSERGLAGDTDTQYF
D: TRBD2; size: few; J: TRBJ2-1; V: TRBV12-3/TRBV12-4; DNA: TGTGCCAGCAGTCCCTGGCCAGCGGGGGGGCCGAGCAATGAGCAGTTCTTC; CDR3: CASSPWPAGGPSNEQFF
D: NA; size: many; J: TRBJ1-1; V: TRBV4-1; DNA: TGCGCCAGCAGCCAAGAACCGACAAGGAAGAACACTGAAGCTTTCTTT; CDR3: CASSQEPTRKNTEAFF
D: TRBD2; size: many; J: TRBJ2-2; V: TRBV12-3/TRBV12-4; DNA: TGTGCCAGCACCCTGGCGACTAGCGGGAGTCTCACCGGGGAGCTGTTTTTT; CDR3: CASTLATSGSLTGELFF
D: NA; size: many; J: TRBJ2-3; V: TRBV12-3/TRBV12-4; DNA: TGTGCCAGCAGTTTCGGGCAGGGCCCAGATACGCAGTATTTT; CDR3: CASSFGQGPDTQYF
D: TRBD1; size: many; J: TRBJ1-5; V: TRBV7-2; DNA: TGTGCCAGCAGCAAAGACAGGGGAAAGTATCAGCCCCAGCATTTT; CDR3: CASSKDRGKYQPQHF
D: NA; size: many; J: TRBJ2-7; V: TRBV10-3; DNA: TGTGCCACCGCACAGGTGGACGAGCAGTACTTC; CDR3: CATAQVDEQYF
D: TRBD1; size: few; J: TRBJ2-1; V: TRBV7-6; DNA: TGTGCCAGCAGTGTTTTGACAGGGGGGGGGGGCAATGAGCAGTTCTTC; CDR3: CASSVLTGGGGNEQFF
D: NA; size: many; J: TRBJ1-1; V: TRBV28; DNA: TGTGCCAGCACCTCTAGCGGATTAGGCAGTAGCGCTGAAGCTTTCTTT; CDR3: CASTSSGLGSSAEAFF
D: NA; size: few; J: TRBJ1-5; V: TRBV7-3; DNA: TGTGCCAGCAGCTTATCAGGATTAGGAAGAAGCAATCAGCCCCAGCATTTT; CDR3: CASSLSGLGRSNQPQHF
D: NA; size: NA; J: TRBJ2-7; V: TRBV7-2; DNA: TGTGCCAGCAGCTGGTCGGGGTCCCACGAGCAGTACTTC; CDR3: CASSWSGSHEQYF
D: NA; size: NA; J: TRBJ2-1; V: TRBV19; DNA: TGTGCCAGTAGTATGGCAGCTTATCATGAGCAGTTCTTC; CDR3: CASSMAAYHEQFF
D: TRBD2; size: NA; J: TRBJ2-3; V: TRBV6-5; DNA: TGTGCCAGCAGTTACGGGGCGGGAGTCTCCACAGATACGCAGTATTTT; CDR3: CASSYGAGVSTDTQYF
D: NA; size: many; J: TRBJ1-5; V: TRBV2; DNA: TGTGCCAGCAGTGGCGGGGGGTGGTTGCAGCCCCAGCATTTT; CDR3: CASSGGGWLQPQHF
D: TRBD2; size: many; J: TRBJ2-1; V: TRBV3-1; DNA: TGTGCCAGCAGCCAAGGGCAGGGACTAGTGAACAATGAGCAGTTCTTC; CDR3: CASSQGQGLVNNEQFF
D: NA; size: few; J: TRBJ2-1; V: TRBV19; DNA: TGTGCCAGTAGTATTTATGTCGACGGGAGTACCTACAATGAGCAGTTCTTC; CDR3: CASSIYVDGSTYNEQFF
D: TRBD1; size: few; J: TRBJ2-2; V: TRBV12-3/TRBV12-4; DNA: TGTGCCAGCATGATACCGGGACAGGGGATGTACACCGGGGAGCTGTTTTTT; CDR3: CASMIPGQGMYTGELFF
D: TRBD1; size: NA; J: TRBJ1-4; V: TRBV27; DNA: TGTGCCAGCAGTCCCCACAGGGGGATTAATGAAAAACTGTTTTTT; CDR3: CASSPHRGINEKLFF
D: NA; size: NA; J: TRBJ2-2; V: TRBV5-5; DNA: TGTGCCAGCAGCTTGGGGGGCTTCGGGACCGGGGAGCTGTTTTTT; CDR3: CASSLGGFGTGELFF
D: NA; size: NA; J: TRBJ2-7; V: TRBV20-1; DNA: TGCAGTGCTAGAATCCGGGACGGCGAAGGGTACGAGCAGTACTTC; CDR3: CSARIRDGEGYEQYF
D: NA; size: NA; J: TRBJ2-3; V: TRBV5-1; DNA: TGCGCCAGCAGCTTGGCCCGCCACACAGATACGCAGTATTTT; CDR3: CASSLARHTDTQYF
D: TRBD2; size: NA; J: TRBJ2-4; V: TRBV6-2/TRBV6-3; DNA: TGTGCCAGCAGTTACGACGGGGGGATCGCCAAAAACATTCAGTACTTC; CDR3: CASSYDGGIAKNIQYF
D: TRBD2; size: NA; J: TRBJ2-5; V: TRBV25-1; DNA: TGTGCCAGCAGTATTGGGACTAGCGGCCAAGAGACCCAGTACTTC; CDR3: CASSIGTSGQETQYF
D: NA; size: few; J: TRBJ2-5; V: TRBV20-1; DNA: TGCAGTGCTAGAAATGACGTTTTTGGGAATCAAGAGACCCAGTACTTC; CDR3: CSARNDVFGNQETQYF
D: TRBD2; size: NA; J: TRBJ2-3; V: TRBV20-1; DNA: TGCAGTGCTAGAATAGCGGGGGTGGGGTATTTT; CDR3: CSARIAGVGYF
D: TRBD1; size: NA; J: TRBJ1-3; V: TRBV18; DNA: TGTGCCAGCTCACCGACAGGGGAGGAAAGCACCATATATTTT; CDR3: CASSPTGEESTIYF
D: TRBD2; size: NA; J: TRBJ2-3; V: TRBV5-4; DNA: TGTGCCAGCAGCTTGTCTGATAGCGGGTGGGATACGCAGTATTTT; CDR3: CASSLSDSGWDTQYF
D: NA; size: NA; J: TRBJ2-2; V: TRBV4-1; DNA: TGCGCCAGCAGCCAAGATTACCGGGAGCTGTTTTTT; CDR3: CASSQDYRELFF
D: TRBD2; size: many; J: TRBJ2-6; V: TRBV6-1; DNA: TGTGCCAGCAGGAGAGCGGGACGGATAGTAGGCTCTGGGGCCAACGTCCTGACTTTC; CDR3: CASRRAGRIVGSGANVLTF
D: NA; size: many; J: TRBJ2-5; V: TRBV15; DNA: TGTGCCACCAGCAGAGGGGCAGTCCAAGAGACCCAGTACTTC; CDR3: CATSRGAVQETQYF
D: NA; size: few; J: TRBJ1-4; V: TRBV4-1; DNA: TGCGCCAGCAGCCACGGGGACGGCATTAATGAAAAACTGTTTTTT; CDR3: CASSHGDGINEKLFF
D: NA; size: NA; J: TRBJ2-5; V: TRBV3-1; DNA: TGTGCCAGCAGCCAAGATTACTGGCAGGGGGGTGAGACCCAGTACTTC; CDR3: CASSQDYWQGGETQYF
D: TRBD2; size: many; J: TRBJ2-7; V: TRBV12-3/TRBV12-4; DNA: TGTGCCAGCAGTTTCGTTGCTAGCGGAACCTACGAGCAGTACTTC; CDR3: CASSFVASGTYEQYF